This T cell receptor (beta chain) was retrieved from a study of shared clonotypes between healthy human individuals. Trimming left V 4 bases short and J 3 bases short, with 13 bases between. The germline gives CDR1 MNHEY, CDR2 SMNVEV (reference sequence). The CDR3 is 14 residues long. In the study's own analysis: Because ImmunoSEQ provided only junction sequences with no quality scores, the filtering differed. The repertoire was sequenced with immunoSEQ multiplex PCR; TCRdb's copy has only in-frame clones and lacks some. V, J and clone size reflect that table, while D and trimming were determined from the DNA. Here the sample spans about 820,000 clones, 90% to 95% being singletons. Naive CD8 cells lacked CD45RO, underwent positive selection for CCR7 and left out terminally differentiated effector memory CD45RA+ cells. Comment on this clone: Antigen: not known.

Findings of the study overall: Depth of sequencing was expected to influence donor clonotype sharing.

The chain has TRBV27 and TRBJ2-7; D not certain. This TCR came from a man in his thirties or forties in good health. The sample consisted of naive CD8+ T cells sorted from blood. The DNA for the CDR3 is TGTGCCAGCAGTTCCTCGGAATGGGACTACGAGCAGTACTTC. This gives the protein CASSSSEWDYEQYF.